The text below deals with one T cell receptor (beta chain). The CDR3 has 14 amino acids. The germline V and J ends were trimmed by 4 bases and 4 bases, with 13 bases remaining between them. Germline CDR1 LGHDT, CDR2 YNNKEL (reference sequence). The sample is drawn from a study of blood T cell repertoires in COVID-19. Study-wide context: Collection of acute and convalescent COVID-19 samples took place in the United States, Italy and Spain.

The repertoire was sequenced with immunoSEQ multiplex PCR; TCRdb's copy has only in-frame clones and lacks some. The sample shows about 320,000 clones, around 88% of them seen only once. The sample comprised peripheral blood. J is TRBJ1-1 and V is TRBV3-1 (or the pseudogene TRBV3-2); possibly TRBD1 for D (5 bases). The sequence was obtained from a woman in her fifties or sixties with acute or convalescent COVID-19. The CDR3 region has the DNA TGTGCCAGCAGCCGCGGGGGGGTGCCCACTGAAGCTTTCTTT. Translated, it gives CASSRGGVPTEAFF.